The sequence of this TCR beta chain was determined in a study of molecular identifiers for immune sequencing clone quantification. This clonotype was detected many times. TCRdb re-called the PCR reads with MiXCR, one entry per CDR3 protein. Seen here are roughly 320,000 distinct CDR3 sequences, roughly a quarter observed once, and the top ten hold around 0.74%. The sequenced sample was naive CD8+ T cells from blood, with Jurkat cell RNA spiked in. Documented subset: FACS-sorted CD8+CD4-CCR7+CD45RA+ naive T cells. The receptor was isolated from a human donor in good health. Some libraries in this study had Jurkat cell RNA spiked in.

The CDR3 DNA reads as TGTGCCAGCAGAGAATTTCAGCCCCAGCATTTT. This sequence encodes CASREFQPQHF. The chain links TRBV6-1 to TRBJ1-5; no reliable D call. The V end lost 6 bases, the J end lost 6 bases, and 6 bases lay between the germline ends. CDR3 length equals 11 residues. The germline CDR1 and CDR2 sequences are MNHNS and SASEGT.